This record covers a single T cell receptor (beta chain). The sample originates from a study of control samples from healthy donors and cancer patients. CDR1 and CDR2 from the germline V gene are SGHDT and YYEEEE. The CDR3 length is 14 residues. The V and J ends lost 4 bases and 2 bases respectively, with 13 bases between them. Sequencing used immunoSEQ multiplex PCR; TCRdb keeps in-frame clones, though not all of them. The sample shows around 180,000 clones, more than 85% of them seen only once. Sequencing used blood. The gene calls are TRBV5-6 and TRBJ2-7; no firm D call. The source is a woman aged 40 to 50 in good health. The CDR3 spells CASSHLTLPYEQYF. CDR3 DNA sequence: TGTGCCAGCAGCCACCTGACACTTCCCTACGAGCAGTACTTC.